These 18 T cell receptor beta chains were all obtained from the same sample, sequenced in a study of T cells in localized non-small cell lung cancer. Method: immunoSEQ multiplex PCR; TCRdb's copy keeps in-frame clones and lacks some. The profile shows 45,000 to 60,000 clones, about 85% of them singletons. The source was PBMCs, collected before any cancer treatment. The receptors were sampled from a man aged 40 to 70 with stage II lung adenocarcinoma.

V is TRBV7-2 and J is TRBJ2-2; tentatively, D is TRBD1 (5 bases). This CDR3 is built from 14 residues. Trimming removed 5 bases at V and 0 bases at J, with 7 bases between. Germline-derived CDR1 and CDR2 are SGHTA and FQGNSA. CDR3 protein: CASSIRANTGELFF. DNA for the CDR3: TGTGCCAGCAGCATCAGGGCGAACACCGGGGAGCTGTTTTTT.

V is TRBV19 and J is TRBJ1-5; possibly TRBD1 for D (5 bases). CDR1 and CDR2 (germline): LNHDA, SQIVND (reference sequence). Deletions cut 7 bases from V and 5 bases from J, with 24 bases between. The CDR3 is 17 amino acids. CDR3 sequence reads: CASIDTGSVSGDQPQHF. CDR3 nucleotide sequence: TGTGCCAGTATTGATACAGGATCTGTTTCCGGGGATCAGCCCCAGCATTTT.

This clone was observed once. V gene TRBV13 combines with J gene TRBJ2-7, with TRBD1 matching over 10 bases. The CDR3 is made up of 18 amino acids. With 5 bases clipped from V and 3 bases from J, the junction kept 16 bases outside the gene matches. Germline values: CDR1 PRHDT, CDR2 FYEKMQ (reference sequence). This CDR3 is CASSPNHPTGGAGYEQYF. As DNA, the CDR3 is TGTGCCAGCAGCCCAAACCATCCGACAGGGGGCGCGGGCTACGAGCAGTACTTC.

By sample fraction, this clone is medium-sized. The chain joins TRBV10-3 to TRBJ2-5; D perhaps matches TRBD2 (5 bases). Per the germline V gene, CDR1 is ENHRY and CDR2 is SYGVKD. V shed 9 bases and J shed 5 bases, with 13 bases lying between them. This CDR3 spans 12 amino acids. The CDR3 spells CAMKDPGETQYF. The CDR3 DNA reads TGTGCCATGAAAGACCCGGGGGAGACCCAGTACTTC.

The V call is TRBV4-1, the J call TRBJ1-2; the D is unclear. The V and J ends lost 0 bases and 8 bases respectively, with 16 bases between them. The CDR3 is 15 residues long. Per germline, CDR1 MGHRA and CDR2 YSYEKL. CDR3 in DNA: TGCGCCAGCAGCCAAGATAGGGTATCCCCGCCCGGCTACACCTTC. It specifies CASSQDRVSPPGYTF.

This chain connects TRBV5-1 to TRBJ2-3; 10 bases fit TRBD2. With 1 base clipped from V and 1 base from J, the junction kept 9 bases outside the gene matches. Per germline, CDR1 SGHRS and CDR2 YFSETQ. The CDR3 extends over 18 amino acids. CDR3 nucleotide sequence: TGCGCCAGCAGCTTGAGGGGCCTAGCGGGGGCGGGCACAGATACGCAGTATTTT. Translating it yields CASSLRGLAGAGTDTQYF.

V and J are TRBV9 and TRBJ2-3; D is possibly TRBD1 (8 bases). V was pared by 4 bases and J by 0 bases, with 15 bases between. The CDR3 runs to 16 residues. Germline values: CDR1 SGDLS, CDR2 YYNGEE. The CDR3 region is CASSTGQGGSTDTQYF. The CDR3 region has the DNA TGTGCCAGCAGCACCGGACAGGGAGGGAGCACAGATACGCAGTATTTT.

The chain recombines TRBV13 with TRBJ1-1, with D unresolved. The CDR3 is 18 residues long. Between the trimmed V and J ends, which lost 5 bases and 2 bases, there was a span of 24 bases. Germline V gives CDR1 PRHDT, CDR2 FYEKMQ (reference sequence). The CDR3 nucleotides are TGTGCCAGCAGCCAACAAAAGGCGGCTGAAATCAGAAACACTGAAGCTTTCTTT. Protein: CASSQQKAAEIRNTEAFF.

The chain recombines TRBV19 with TRBJ1-2; 9 nucleotides agree with TRBD1. V gave up 9 bases and J gave up 1 base; unmatched junction bases: 9. The CDR3 is 15 residues long. In germline, CDR1 is LNHDA, CDR2 SQIVND (reference sequence). CDR3 DNA: TGTGCCAGCCGGACAGGGGACACCCTTAACTATGGCTACACCTTC. Translation gives CASRTGDTLNYGYTF.

The chain couples TRBV2 to TRBJ2-1, with 11 bases that match TRBD1. The length of the CDR3 is 13 residues. CDR1 and CDR2 (germline): SNHLY, FYNNEI. The V and J ends lost 8 bases and 8 bases, in that order; junction bases with no gene match: 5. The CDR3 region has the DNA TGTGCCAGCCAAGGACAGGGGGCCCATGAGCAGTTCTTC. As protein: CASQGQGAHEQFF.

The V and J genes are TRBV19 and TRBJ1-1; D is undetermined. Germline loops: CDR1 LNHDA, CDR2 SQIVND (reference sequence). The CDR3 loop spans 16 amino acids. Trimming took 5 bases from V and 0 from J, leaving 16 bases between them. CDR3 nucleotides: TGTGCCAGTAGTCCAAAAACGGTCCGGCTGAACACTGAAGCTTTCTTT. Translation gives CASSPKTVRLNTEAFF.

The chain couples TRBV28 to TRBJ1-3, with D possibly matching TRBD1 (5 bases). The germline V gene has CDR1 MDHEN and CDR2 SYDVKM. CDR3 length equals 18 residues. V lost 4 bases and J 0 bases, leaving 19 bases between the germline ends. CDR3 sequence: CASSSIKTRASSGNTIYF. CDR3 DNA sequence: TGTGCCAGCAGTTCTATAAAAACCAGGGCCAGCTCTGGAAACACCATATATTTT.

The CDR3 here is CASSSRQGTDTQYF. As DNA, the CDR3 is TGTGCCAGCAGCTCTCGACAGGGCACAGATACGCAGTATTTT. The genes are TRBV7-6 and TRBJ2-3; the D gene is possibly TRBD1 (6 bases). Trimming removed 4 bases at V and 1 base at J, with 9 bases between. CDR3 length equals 14 residues. CDR1 is SGHVS, CDR2 FNYEAQ, per germline.

The chain employs TRBV2 and TRBJ2-1; the D gene is possibly TRBD1 (5 bases). The CDR3 is 16 amino acids. The germline gives CDR1 SNHLY, CDR2 FYNNEI. V lost 3 bases and J lost 5, with 17 bases in between. The CDR3 spells CASSDLGVSIHNEQFF. For the CDR3, the DNA is TGTGCCAGCAGTGATCTAGGGGTCTCAATACACAATGAGCAGTTCTTC.

This clone has more than one count but fewer than ten. The chain recombines TRBV19 with TRBJ1-1, with 7 bases identical to TRBD1. Unmatched junction bases numbered 1, after V lost 8 bases and J lost 1 base. This CDR3 has 12 residues. Germline V CDR1 and CDR2: LNHDA, SQIVND (reference sequence). For the CDR3, the DNA is TGTGCCAGTGGGACAGCGAACACTGAAGCTTTCTTT. Translating it yields CASGTANTEAFF.

The chain carries TRBV2 and TRBJ2-2; 7 nucleotides agree with TRBD2. The CDR3 loop spans 14 amino acids. V was pared by 8 bases and J by 4 bases, with 7 bases of the junction left unmatched. CDR1 is SNHLY and CDR2 is FYNNEI in the germline V gene. The CDR3 bases are TGTGCCAGCGTCCCAGCGGGGCGCACCGGGGAGCTGTTTTTT. The encoded protein is CASVPAGRTGELFF.

The chain uses TRBV18 and TRBJ1-2, with D perhaps matching TRBD1 (6 bases). This CDR3 has 14 residues. V was clipped by 2 bases and J by 8 bases, with 15 bases between them. Germline CDR1 reads KGHSH; CDR2 reads LQKENI. The CDR3 spells CASSPTGLASGYTF. In DNA form, the CDR3 reads TGTGCCAGCTCACCAACAGGGCTAGCTTCCGGCTACACCTTC. Looking up the rest from reference TRBV18 and TRBJ1-2 gives the full variable domain: NAGVMQNPRHLVRRRGQEARLRCSPMKGHSHVYWYRQLPEEGLKFMVYLQKENIIDESGMPKERFSAEFPKEGPSILRIQQVVRGDSAAYFCASSPTGLASGYTFGSGTRLTVV.

V is TRBV11-2 and J is TRBJ2-3; 11 bases line up with TRBD2. Germline V lookup: CDR1 SGHAT, CDR2 FQNNGV. This CDR3 contains 17 residues. V was pared by 5 bases and J by 3 bases, with 10 bases of the junction left unmatched. The CDR3 DNA reads TGTGCCAGCAGCGCCCAACTAGCGGGGGTAAGGACAGATACGCAGTATTTT. Translation gives CASSAQLAGVRTDTQYF.